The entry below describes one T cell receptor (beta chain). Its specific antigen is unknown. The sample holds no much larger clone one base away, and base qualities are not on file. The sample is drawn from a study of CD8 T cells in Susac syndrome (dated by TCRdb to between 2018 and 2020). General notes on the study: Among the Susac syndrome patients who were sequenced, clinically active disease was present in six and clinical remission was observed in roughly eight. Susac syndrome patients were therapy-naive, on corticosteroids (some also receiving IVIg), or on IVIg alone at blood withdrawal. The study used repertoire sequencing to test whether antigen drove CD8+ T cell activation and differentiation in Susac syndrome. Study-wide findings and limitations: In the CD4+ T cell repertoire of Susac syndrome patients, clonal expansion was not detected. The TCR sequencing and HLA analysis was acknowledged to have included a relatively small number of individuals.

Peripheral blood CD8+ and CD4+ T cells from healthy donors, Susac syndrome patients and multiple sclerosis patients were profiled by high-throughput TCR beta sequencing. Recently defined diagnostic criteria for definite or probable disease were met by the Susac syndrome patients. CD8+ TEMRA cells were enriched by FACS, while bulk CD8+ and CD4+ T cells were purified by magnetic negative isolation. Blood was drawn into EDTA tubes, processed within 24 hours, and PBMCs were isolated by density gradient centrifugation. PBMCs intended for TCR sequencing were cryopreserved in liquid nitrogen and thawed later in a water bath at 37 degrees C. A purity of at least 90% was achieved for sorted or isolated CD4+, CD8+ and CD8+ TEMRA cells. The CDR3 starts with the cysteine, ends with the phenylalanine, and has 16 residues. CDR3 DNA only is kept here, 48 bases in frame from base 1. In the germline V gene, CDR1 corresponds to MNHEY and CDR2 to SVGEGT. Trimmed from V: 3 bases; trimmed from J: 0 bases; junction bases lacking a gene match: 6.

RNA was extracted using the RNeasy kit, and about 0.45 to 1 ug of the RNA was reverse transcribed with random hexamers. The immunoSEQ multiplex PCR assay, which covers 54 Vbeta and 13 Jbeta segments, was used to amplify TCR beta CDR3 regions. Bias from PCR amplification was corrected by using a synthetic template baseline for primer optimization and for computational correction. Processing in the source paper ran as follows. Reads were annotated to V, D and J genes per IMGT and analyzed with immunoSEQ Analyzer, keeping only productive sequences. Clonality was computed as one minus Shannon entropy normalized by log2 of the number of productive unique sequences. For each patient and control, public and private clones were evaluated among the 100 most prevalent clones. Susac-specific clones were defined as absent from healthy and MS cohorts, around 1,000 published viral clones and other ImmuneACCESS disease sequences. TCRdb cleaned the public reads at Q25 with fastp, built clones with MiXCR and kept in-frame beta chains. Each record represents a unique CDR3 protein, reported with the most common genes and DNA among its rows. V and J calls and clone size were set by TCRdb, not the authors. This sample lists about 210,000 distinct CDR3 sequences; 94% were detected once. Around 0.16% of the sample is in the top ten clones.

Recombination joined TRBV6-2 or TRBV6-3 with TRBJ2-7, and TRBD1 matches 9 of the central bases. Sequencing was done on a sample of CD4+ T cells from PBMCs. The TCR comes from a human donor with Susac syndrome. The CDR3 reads CASSYWTGDNSYEQYF. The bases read TGTGCCAGCAGTTATTGGACAGGGGACAACTCCTACGAGCAGTACTTC.